The TCR beta chain described here comes from a study of beta chain features in type 1 diabetes. Whole-study findings and limits: Among all four CD4+ subsets, Type 1 diabetes patients had TCRB CDR3s that were moderately but significantly shorter.

As every portion of the isolated RNA was reverse transcribed, the sequencing read expressed TCRB transcripts. Assay: immunoSEQ multiplex PCR; the TCRdb copy retains only in-frame clones and omits some. The sample lists about 650,000 clones, around 12% occurring once. The CDR3 contains 17 residues. Trimming removed 0 bases from V and 8 bases from J; junction bases left unmatched: 13. Looked up from germline, CDR1 is SGHDN and CDR2 is FVKESK. This clone was detected only a few times. Its antigen is as yet unknown. Sequenced: naive CD4+ T cells from blood. The clonotype originates from a man in his thirties or forties with type 1 diabetes. The rearrangement links TRBV14 to TRBJ2-1; 7 positions agree with TRBD1. For the CDR3, the DNA is TGTGCCAGCAGCCAAGATACGGGGACAGTGAAGACGGATGAGCAGTTCTTC. Protein product: CASSQDTGTVKTDEQFF.